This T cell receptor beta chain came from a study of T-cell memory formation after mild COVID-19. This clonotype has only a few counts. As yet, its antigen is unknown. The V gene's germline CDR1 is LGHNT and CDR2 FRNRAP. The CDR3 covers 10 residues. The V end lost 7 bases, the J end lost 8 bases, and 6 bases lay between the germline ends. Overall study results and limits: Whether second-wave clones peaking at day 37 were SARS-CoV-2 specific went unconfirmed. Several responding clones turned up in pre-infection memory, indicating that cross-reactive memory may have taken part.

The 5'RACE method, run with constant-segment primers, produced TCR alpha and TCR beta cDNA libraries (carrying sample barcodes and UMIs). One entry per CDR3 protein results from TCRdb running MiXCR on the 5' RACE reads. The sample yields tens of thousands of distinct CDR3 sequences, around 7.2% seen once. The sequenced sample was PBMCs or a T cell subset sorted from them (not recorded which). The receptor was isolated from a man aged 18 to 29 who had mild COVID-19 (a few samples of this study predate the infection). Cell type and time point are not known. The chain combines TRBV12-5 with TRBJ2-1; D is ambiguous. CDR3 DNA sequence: TGTGCTAGTGCCGTGTATGAGCAGTTCTTC. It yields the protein CASAVYEQFF.